This TCR beta chain was sequenced in a study of cytomegalovirus exposure and HLA in healthy donors. Looking at the study overall: Previous work identified some 120 million unique TCR beta sequences from some 170 million T cells. Study-wide results and caveats: According to a later analysis, most TCR beta chains associated with CMV appeared HLA-restricted. Most TCR sequences showed up rarely, but some public TCRs showed up in many donors.

As for this clone: Its antigen remains unknown.

Nominal health characterized the donors when sampled, though unrecorded immune exposures were likely. Trimming removed 3 bases from V and 4 bases from J, with 12 bases in between. This CDR3 is 14 amino acids long. Germline V gene data show CDR1 as SGHDN and CDR2 as FVKESK. PCR amplification relied on 60 Vbeta primers (plus 13 Jbeta primers). Sequenced by immunoSEQ multiplex PCR; TCRdb stores in-frame clones only, minus some. This sample yields about 160,000 clones, of which roughly 70% are seen a single time; roughly 7.1% belongs to the top ten. This chain uses TRBV14 with TRBJ1-2, with D possibly TRBD1 on 6 matching bases. Sequenced material: PBMCs. The source is a man between 35 and 55 years old in good health and CMV-seropositive. CDR3: CASSHIQGGYGYTF. CDR3 bases: TGTGCCAGCAGCCACATACAGGGCGGCTATGGCTACACCTTC. The full variable domain, completed using reference TRBV14 and TRBJ1-2, is EAGVTQFPSHSVIEKGQTVTLRCDPISGHDNLYWYRRVMGKEIKFLLHFVKESKQDESGMPNNRFLAERTGGTYSTLKVQPAELEDSGVYFCASSHIQGGYGYTFGSGTRLTVV.